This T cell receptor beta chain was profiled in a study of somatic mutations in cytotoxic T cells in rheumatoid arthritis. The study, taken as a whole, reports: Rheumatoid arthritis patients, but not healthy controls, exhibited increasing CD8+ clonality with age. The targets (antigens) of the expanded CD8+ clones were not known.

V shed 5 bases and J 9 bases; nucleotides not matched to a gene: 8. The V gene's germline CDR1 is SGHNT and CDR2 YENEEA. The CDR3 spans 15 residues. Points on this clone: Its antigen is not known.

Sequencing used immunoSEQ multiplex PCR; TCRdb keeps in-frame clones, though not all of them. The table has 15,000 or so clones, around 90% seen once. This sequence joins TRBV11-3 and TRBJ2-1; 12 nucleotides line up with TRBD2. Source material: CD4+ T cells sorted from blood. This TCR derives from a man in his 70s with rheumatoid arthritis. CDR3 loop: CASSPPSGRASEQFF. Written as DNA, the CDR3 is TGTGCCAGCAGCCCCCCTAGCGGGAGGGCCAGTGAGCAGTTCTTC.